This TCR beta chain was obtained from a study of T cell responses to AZD1222 COVID-19 vaccine. Study observations and caveats: Across spike, vaccine-associated CD4 TCRs were found, dominant at 160-218 and 743-854. There were repertoire samples only from the period after the peak T cell response. Spike-specific TCR breadth rose after two AZD1222 doses, and depth rose as well.

The germline CDR1 and CDR2 sequences are KGHDR and SFDVKD. V dropped 2 bases and J dropped 5; count of bases not matched to a gene: 8. The CDR3 consists of 16 residues. Generated by immunoSEQ multiplex PCR, the TCRdb table keeps only in-frame clones and is missing some. The sample holds about 140,000 clones, 85% to 90% seen once. To note about this clone: Its specificity is unknown.

Second doses were pooled across both intervals (about 4 or about 12 weeks). The TCR originated in an adult who received the AZD1222 COVID-19 vaccine. V and J are TRBV24-1 and TRBJ2-7; 10 bases are shared with TRBD1. The input for sequencing was peripheral blood, taken 28 days after the second AZD1222 dose. The CDR3 loop is CATSDSTGTGANEQYF. The DNA of the CDR3 is TGTGCCACCAGTGATTCGACCGGGACAGGGGCAAACGAGCAGTACTTC.